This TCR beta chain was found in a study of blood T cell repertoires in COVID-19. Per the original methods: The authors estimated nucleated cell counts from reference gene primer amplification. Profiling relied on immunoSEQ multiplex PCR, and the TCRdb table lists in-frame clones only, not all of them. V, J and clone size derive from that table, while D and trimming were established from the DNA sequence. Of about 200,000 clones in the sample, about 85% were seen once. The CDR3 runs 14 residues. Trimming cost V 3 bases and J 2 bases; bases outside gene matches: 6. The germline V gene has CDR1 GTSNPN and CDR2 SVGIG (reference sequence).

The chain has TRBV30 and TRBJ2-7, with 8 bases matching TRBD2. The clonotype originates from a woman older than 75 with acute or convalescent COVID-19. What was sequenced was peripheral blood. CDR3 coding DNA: TGTGCCTGGAGGAAGACGGGGGGGACCTACGAGCAGTACTTC. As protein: CAWRKTGGTYEQYF.